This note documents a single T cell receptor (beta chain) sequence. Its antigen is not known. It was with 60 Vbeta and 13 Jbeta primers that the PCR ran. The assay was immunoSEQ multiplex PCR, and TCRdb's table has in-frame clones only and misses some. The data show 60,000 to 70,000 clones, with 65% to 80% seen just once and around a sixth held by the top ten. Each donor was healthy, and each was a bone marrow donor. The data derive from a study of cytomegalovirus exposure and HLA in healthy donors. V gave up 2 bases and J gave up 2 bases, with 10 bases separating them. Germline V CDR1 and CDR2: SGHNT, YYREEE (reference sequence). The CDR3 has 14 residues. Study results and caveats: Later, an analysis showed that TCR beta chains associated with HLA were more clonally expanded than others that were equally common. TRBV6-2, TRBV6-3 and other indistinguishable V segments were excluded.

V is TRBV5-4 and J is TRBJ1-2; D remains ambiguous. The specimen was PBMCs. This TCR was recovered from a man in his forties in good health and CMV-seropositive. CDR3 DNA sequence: TGTGCCAGCAGCTTCGGGTCCCGAAACTATGGCTACACCTTC. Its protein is CASSFGSRNYGYTF.